This T cell receptor (beta chain) is from a study of T cell repertoires in cytomegalovirus infection. Via MiXCR, TCRdb re-called the reads, giving one row per CDR3 protein. This sample has approximately 500,000 distinct CDR3 sequences; 16% occur once, and the top ten carry about 24%. V lost 1 base and J lost 1, with 7 bases in between. The CDR3 has 14 residues. The germline V gene has CDR1 SEHNR and CDR2 FQNEAQ (reference sequence). This clonotype occurred many times. The chain recombines TRBV7-9 with TRBJ2-5; D may be TRBD1 (6 bases). The sequence was obtained from a human donor in good health (CMV status not recorded). Some clones in this sample may be carry-over from other donors' samples. Material: CD8+ T cells from PBMCs. DNA of the CDR3: TGTGCCAGCAGCTTAGTGGGGGCCCAAGAGACCCAGTACTTC. This translates into CASSLVGAQETQYF.